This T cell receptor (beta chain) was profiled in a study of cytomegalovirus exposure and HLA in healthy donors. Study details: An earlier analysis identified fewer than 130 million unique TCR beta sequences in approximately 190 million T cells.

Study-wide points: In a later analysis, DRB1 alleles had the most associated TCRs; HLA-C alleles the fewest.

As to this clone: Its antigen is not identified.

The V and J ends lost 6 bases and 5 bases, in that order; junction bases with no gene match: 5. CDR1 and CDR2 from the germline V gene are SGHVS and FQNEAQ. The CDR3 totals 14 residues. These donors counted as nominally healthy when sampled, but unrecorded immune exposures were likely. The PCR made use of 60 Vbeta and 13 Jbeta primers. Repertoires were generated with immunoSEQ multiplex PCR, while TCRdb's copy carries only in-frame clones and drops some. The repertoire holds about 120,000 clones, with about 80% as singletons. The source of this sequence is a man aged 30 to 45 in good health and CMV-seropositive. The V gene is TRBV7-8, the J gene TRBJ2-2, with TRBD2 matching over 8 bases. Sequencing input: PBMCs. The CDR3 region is CASRDSGGTGELFF. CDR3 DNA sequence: TGTGCCAGCAGAGATTCGGGGGGGACCGGGGAGCTGTTTTTT.